This T cell receptor (beta chain) originates from a study of blood T cell repertoires in COVID-19. Looking at the study overall: Some COVID-19 samples were acute and others convalescent; all came from the United States, Italy and Spain. From T cells, B-cell-depleted T cells, or PBMCs came the material, which was cDNA or gDNA.

The Seattle patients joined while their infection was active and were tracked longitudinally afterward. As processed by the authors: For nucleated cells, counts were estimated from reference gene primer amplification. TCRdb's copy holds only in-frame clones and misses some; the assay was immunoSEQ multiplex PCR. For V, J and clone size, that table is used; D and trimming come from the DNA. The sample has some 450,000 clones; around 90% are singletons. Trimming at V came to 5 bases and at J to 5 bases, leaving 4 bases not matched to a gene. Germline CDR1 and CDR2: SGHNT and YYREEE (reference sequence). This CDR3 region has 15 residues.

This sequence joins TRBV5-4 and TRBJ2-1; the match to TRBD2 covers 13 bases. The source is a man younger than 35 with COVID-19, enrolled during active disease. The specimen was peripheral blood. CDR3 loop: CASSPTSGGNNEQFF. CDR3 DNA sequence: TGTGCCAGCAGTCCGACTAGCGGGGGGAACAATGAGCAGTTCTTC.